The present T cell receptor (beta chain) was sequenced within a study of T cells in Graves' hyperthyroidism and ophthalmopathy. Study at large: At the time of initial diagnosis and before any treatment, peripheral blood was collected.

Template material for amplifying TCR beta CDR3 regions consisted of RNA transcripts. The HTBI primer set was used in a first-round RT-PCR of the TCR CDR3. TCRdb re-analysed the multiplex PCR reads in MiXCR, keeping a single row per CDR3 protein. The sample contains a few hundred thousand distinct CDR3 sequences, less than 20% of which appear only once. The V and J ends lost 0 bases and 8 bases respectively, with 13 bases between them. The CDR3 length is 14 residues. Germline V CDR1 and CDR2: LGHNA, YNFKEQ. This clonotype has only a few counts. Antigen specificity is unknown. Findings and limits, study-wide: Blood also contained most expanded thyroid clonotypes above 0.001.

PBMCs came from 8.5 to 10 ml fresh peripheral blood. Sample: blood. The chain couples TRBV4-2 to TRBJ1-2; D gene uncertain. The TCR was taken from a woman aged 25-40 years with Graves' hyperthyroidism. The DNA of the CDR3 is TGTGCCAGCAGCCAAGATTTCGCCCCGGGGGGCTACACCTTC. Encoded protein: CASSQDFAPGGYTF.